Here is one TCR beta chain with its context. The specificity of this receptor is unknown. No base-level quality is on record; no much larger clone is a single base apart. CDR1 SGHRS and CDR2 YFSETQ are derived from the germline V gene. The CDR3 holds 15 amino acids from the cysteine to the phenylalanine. The retained sequence is limited to the CDR3, 45 bases, with the frame set at the first base. V is pared back by 4 bases and J by 3 bases, with 17 bases lying between the germline termini. The data derive from a study of blood T cell repertoires in COVID-19 (TCRdb year 2020). Broadly, across the study: Samples from collaborators originated in the United States, Italy and Spain and spanned both the acute and convalescent phases of COVID-19. The prospective study material was composed of cDNA or gDNA derived from T cells, B-cell-depleted T cells, or PBMCs. The dataset comprised deeply sampled blood TCRbeta repertoires from subjects exposed to, actively infected with, or recovered from COVID-19. The repertoires were released in a freely available public database meant as a resource for research on the immune response to SARS-CoV-2. The samples were drawn from two sources: the first 160 participants of the ongoing ImmuneRACE study, and 1,200 or so subjects contributed by 6 global collaborators. Nearly every sample came with metadata listing a de-identified subject ID, COVID-19 status, age in years and sex. Where available, HLA class I and class II types were taken from metadata supplied by the sample provider and were not determined by assay-based typing.

TCRbeta CDR3 regions were amplified from genomic DNA by means of the immunoSEQ Assay, a bias-controlled multiplex PCR. Under the source paper's analysis protocol: The number of nucleated cells in each sample was estimated by amplification of reference gene primers within the assay. To quantify the absolute abundance of each unique TCRbeta CDR3 rearrangement, sequence reads were collapsed and filtered. For each sample, productive Simpson clonality was calculated by taking the square root of Simpson's diversity index across productive rearrangements. The table was pulled from immuneACCESS by TCRdb, which kept in-frame rearrangements only. Such tables lose some clones; where checked, under half of the loss comes from unresolved V genes, and the rest has no known cause. V, J and clone size derive from that table, while D and trimming were established from the DNA sequence. Here the sample has about 50,000 clones; approximately 80% occur a single time. The ten biggest clones cover 22% of the sample.

Collaborating institutions collected whole blood in K2EDTA tubes following their own protocols. For TCRbeta analysis, collaborators shipped samples in one of three forms: frozen whole blood, isolated PBMCs, or DNA extracted from either of those sample types. Study-wide conclusions, independent of this receptor: Clinical and demographic metadata were provided uncurated, with the amount varying by source and participant.

The V and J segments used are TRBV5-1 and TRBJ2-7; TRBD1 is perhaps the D gene, given 6 matching bases. This clonotype was obtained from a man aged 50-60 years with active or convalescent COVID-19. The sample comprised peripheral blood. The DNA is TGCGCCAGCAGCGCCGGACCCGCAGGGGACTACGAGCAGTACTTC. It specifies CASSAGPAGDYEQYF. When the CDR3 is completed using the reference TRBV5-1 and TRBJ2-7 genes on either side, the full variable domain is KAGVTQTPRYLIKTRGQQVTLSCSPISGHRSVSWYQQTPGQGLQFLFEYFSETQRNKGNFPGRFSGRQFSNSRSEMNVSTLELGDSALYLCASSAGPAGDYEQYFGPGTRLTVT.